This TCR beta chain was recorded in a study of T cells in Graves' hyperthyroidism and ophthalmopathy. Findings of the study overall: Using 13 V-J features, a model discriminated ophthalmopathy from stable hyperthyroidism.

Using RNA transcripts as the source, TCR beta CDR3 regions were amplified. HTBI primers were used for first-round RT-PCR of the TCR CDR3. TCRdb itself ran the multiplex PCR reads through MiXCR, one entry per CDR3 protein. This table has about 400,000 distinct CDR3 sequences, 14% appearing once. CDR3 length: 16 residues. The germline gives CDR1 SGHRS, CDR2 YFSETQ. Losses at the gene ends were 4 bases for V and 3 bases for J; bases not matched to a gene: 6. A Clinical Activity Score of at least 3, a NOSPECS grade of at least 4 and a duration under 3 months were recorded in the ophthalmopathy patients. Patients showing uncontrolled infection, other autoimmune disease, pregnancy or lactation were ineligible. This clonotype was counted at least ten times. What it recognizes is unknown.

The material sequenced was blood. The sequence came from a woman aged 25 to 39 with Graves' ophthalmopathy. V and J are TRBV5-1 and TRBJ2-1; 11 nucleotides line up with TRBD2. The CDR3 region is CASSPETSGGYNEQFF. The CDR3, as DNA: TGCGCCAGCAGCCCGGAAACTAGCGGGGGCTACAATGAGCAGTTCTTC.